Listed below are T cell receptor beta chains from one sample, sequenced in a study of neurological immune-mediated disorders. TCRdb used MiXCR to reprocess the 5' RACE reads, holding one entry per CDR3 protein. The repertoire consists of more than 20,000 distinct CDR3 sequences, with around 15% occurring once and the leading ten covering roughly 16%. Sequencing input: PBMCs. The receptors originated from a woman between 40 and 55 years old with HTLV-1-associated myelopathy (HAM/TSP). Both conserved end residues are part of each CDR3. The D gene is left open where the match is weak. Size is stated for part of the rows, as once, few or many counts, or as a class when the clone is expanded.

j_call clone_size v_call d_call cdr3_nt cdr3_aa
TRBJ1-6 many TRBV6-5 TRBD1 TGTGCCAGCAGTTACTCGACAGGGGTGGAGGGTTCACCCCTCCACTTT CASSYSTGVEGSPLHF
TRBJ2-1 once TRBV5-1 - TGCGCCAGCATCATCCCGGACTCAAACGAGCAGTTCTTC CASIIPDSNEQFF
TRBJ2-5 many TRBV5-1 - TGCGCCAGCAGCCCCTCTCCGGGGGAGGAAGAGACCCAGTACTTC CASSPSPGEEETQYF
TRBJ1-4 many TRBV5-1 TRBD1 TGCGCCAGCAGCAGAAAGGGGGCTGAAGGGGAAAAACTGTTTTTT CASSRKGAEGEKLFF
TRBJ2-3 many TRBV5-1 - TGCGCCAGCAGCTCCCTCGGTTCACAGAGGAGATCGGATACGCAGTATTTT CASSSLGSQRRSDTQYF
TRBJ1-4 many TRBV4-3 TRBD1 TGCGCCAGCAGCGGGAACAGGGGGCGACATGAAAAACTGTTTTTT CASSGNRGRHEKLFF
TRBJ1-5 many TRBV6-1 TRBD1 TGTGCCAGCAGTGAGACAGGGGGCGATCAGCCCCAGCATTTT CASSETGGDQPQHF
TRBJ2-5 many TRBV4-1 TRBD2 TGCGCCAGCAGCCTTGTCACTAGCGGGAGACGAGAGACCCAGTACTTC CASSLVTSGRRETQYF
TRBJ2-1 many TRBV5-1 TRBD1 TGCGCCAGCAGCTCCCCAGGGGGCGCCCACAATGAGCAGTTCTTC CASSSPGGAHNEQFF
TRBJ1-5 many TRBV10-3 TRBD1 TGTGCCATCAGCTCGGACAGGGATCAGCCCCAGCATTTT CAISSDRDQPQHF
TRBJ2-5 - TRBV5-1 - TGCGTCAGCAGCATGACTACCTCCTACAATGAGCAGTACTTC CVSSMTTSYNEQYF
TRBJ1-6 many TRBV20-1 - TGCAGTGCTAGAGCAGGATCACCCCTCCACTTT CSARAGSPLHF
TRBJ2-5 few TRBV6-4 TRBD2 TGTGCCAGCAGCCCTAGCGGGAGCCAAGAGACCCAGTACTTC CASSPSGSQETQYF
TRBJ2-1 many TRBV24-1 TRBD1 TGTGCCACCAGTGCCCGAGGGGGCTCCTCAGGCCCCTACTACAATGAGCAGTTCTTC CATSARGGSSGPYYNEQFF
TRBJ1-4 many TRBV6-5 - TGTGCCAGCAGTAGACAGACTAATGAAAAACTGTTTTTT CASSRQTNEKLFF
TRBJ2-1 many TRBV5-1 TRBD2 TGCGCCAGCAGCTCCCAGCGGGGGGGCGAGGGTCACCTTGAGCAGTTCTTC CASSSQRGGEGHLEQFF
TRBJ2-1 many TRBV12-3/TRBV12-4 TRBD2 TGTGCCAGCAGTTCAGGGACTAGCGGGGGGGCCCGTAATGAGCAGTTCTTC CASSSGTSGGARNEQFF
TRBJ2-2 many TRBV5-1 - TGCGCCAGCAGATCCGGTCCGAACATCGGGGAGCTGTTTTTT CASRSGPNIGELFF
TRBJ2-7 many TRBV9 TRBD1 TGTGCCAGCAGCGTAGGGGGGACAGGGAACGAGCAGTACTTC CASSVGGTGNEQYF
TRBJ1-2 few TRBV9 - TGTGCCAGCAATGGCTACACCTTC CASNGYTF
TRBJ2-5 few TRBV7-7 - TGTGCCAGCAGCTTGCGACAGGAAGAGACCCAGTACTTC CASSLRQEETQYF
TRBJ2-7 many TRBV5-1 - TGCGCCAGCAGCTTTACGAGGGACGAGCAGTACTTC CASSFTRDEQYF
TRBJ2-2 many TRBV19 TRBD2 TGTGCCAGTAGAGTAGCGGGAAACACCGGGGAGCTGTTTTTT CASRVAGNTGELFF
TRBJ2-7 many TRBV10-3 TRBD1 TGTGCCATCAGGGAACAGGGGTCCGCGGACGAGCAGTACTTC CAIREQGSADEQYF
TRBJ2-2 many TRBV5-1 - TGCGCCAGCAGCAGCCGTCCGAACACCGGGGAGCTGTTTTTT CASSSRPNTGELFF
TRBJ2-3 many TRBV12-3/TRBV12-4 TRBD2 TGTGCCAGCAGTTTAACGCCCACTGGGACTAGTACAGATACGCAGTATTTT CASSLTPTGTSTDTQYF
TRBJ2-5 medium-sized TRBV20-1 - TGCAGTGCTAGAGATATTACGTACCAAGAGACCCAGTACTTC CSARDITYQETQYF
TRBJ1-1 many TRBV20-1 - TGCAGTGCCCGAACAGGGTTCACTGAAGCTTTCTTT CSARTGFTEAFF
TRBJ1-6 many TRBV5-1 - TGCGCCAGCAGGAGGGCAGGGGTGAATTCACCCCTCCACTTT CASRRAGVNSPLHF
TRBJ2-4 many TRBV5-1 - TGCGCCAGCAGCTTAGGCGGGGCGACCAAAAACATTCAGTACTTC CASSLGGATKNIQYF
TRBJ1-5 many TRBV5-1 - TGCGCCAGCAGCTTCCAACCAACAGATCAGCCCCAGCATTTT CASSFQPTDQPQHF
TRBJ1-5 many TRBV20-1 TRBD1 TGCAGTGCTACGGAGACAGGGGAAATCAATCAGCCCCAGCATTTT CSATETGEINQPQHF
TRBJ1-1 many TRBV5-1 TRBD1 TGCGCCAGCAGTTTCACAGGGGGCCTCGGGAACACTGAAGCTTTCTTT CASSFTGGLGNTEAFF
TRBJ2-5 many TRBV15 - TGTGCCACCAGCAGAGTTAACCAAGAGACCCAGTACTTC CATSRVNQETQYF
TRBJ1-1 many TRBV5-1 - TGCGCCAGCAGCTTCCGGATTAACACTGAAGCTTTCTTT CASSFRINTEAFF
TRBJ1-3 once TRBV28 TRBD1 TGTGCCAGCAGTTTCTTAATCGGGCAGGGGGCGCGAGGGCTGACCTCTGGAAACACCATATATTTT CASSFLIGQGARGLTSGNTIYF
TRBJ2-5 medium-sized TRBV7-2 TRBD2 TGTGCCAGCAGCATACAGTTGGGACTAGCAGAGACCCAGTACTTC CASSIQLGLAETQYF
TRBJ2-5 - TRBV15 - TGTGCCACCAGCAGACGGTTACAAGAGACCCAGTACTTC CATSRRLQETQYF
TRBJ1-2 many TRBV5-1 TRBD1 TGCGCCAGCAGCTTGGCCATCGGACAGGGTCGGAGCTACACCTTC CASSLAIGQGRSYTF
TRBJ2-1 many TRBV28 TRBD2 TGTGCCAGCAGTGGTTATTGGACCCCGGGGGGGCCCTCCTACAATGAGCAGTTCTTC CASSGYWTPGGPSYNEQFF
TRBJ2-3 many TRBV20-1 TRBD1 TGCAGTGCTACCAGACAGGGGGTCACAGATACGCAGTATTTT CSATRQGVTDTQYF
TRBJ2-7 many TRBV2 TRBD1 TGTGCCAGCAGGAGGACAGGGTCCTACGAGCAGTACTTC CASRRTGSYEQYF
TRBJ1-4 many TRBV9 - TGTGCCAGCAGCGTAGATGGCCACCCGAGCAGCACTAATGAAAAACTGTTTTTT CASSVDGHPSSTNEKLFF
TRBJ2-1 many TRBV3-1 - TGTGCCAGCAGCCAAGAGAGGGGGTGGGGTATTTCTGAGCAGTTCTTC CASSQERGWGISEQFF
TRBJ1-1 many TRBV3-1 TRBD1 TGTGCCAGCAACACAGGGGGCGCAGACACTGAAGCTTTCTTT CASNTGGADTEAFF
TRBJ1-2 many TRBV10-3 - TGTGCCATCAGTGAAACGCAGGGAAGAGGCTACACCTTC CAISETQGRGYTF
TRBJ2-5 many TRBV21-1 - TGTGCCAGCAGCAAAGCGCAAGGAGGCGGCCAAGAGACCCAGTACTTC CASSKAQGGGQETQYF
TRBJ2-1 - TRBV9 TRBD2 TGTGCCAGCAGCGGACGGACTAGCGGGGGGGCATATGAGCAGTTCTTC CASSGRTSGGAYEQFF
TRBJ2-4 many TRBV27 TRBD2 TGTGCCAGCAGCCCGGGGGGGGCAAACATTCAGTACTTC CASSPGGANIQYF
TRBJ1-3 many TRBV7-9 - TGTGCCAGCAGCTTATCGCAGGGGTTCGCTGGAAACACCATATATTTT CASSLSQGFAGNTIYF
TRBJ2-5 medium-sized TRBV5-1 TRBD1 TGCGCCAGCAGCGTAGGACAGGCAGAGACCCAGTACTTC CASSVGQAETQYF
TRBJ2-5 many TRBV3-1 - TGTGCCAGCAGCCTCCACGATGGTGAAACCCAGTACTTC CASSLHDGETQYF
TRBJ2-1 many TRBV20-1 TRBD2 TGCAGTGCTGGACTAGCGGGGGGGAAGAGAATATCCTACAATGAGCAGTTCTTC CSAGLAGGKRISYNEQFF
TRBJ2-5 - TRBV10-3 - TGTGCCATCAGTGAAGGAGGGTTGACCCAAGAGACCCAGTACTTC CAISEGGLTQETQYF
TRBJ2-1 many TRBV4-1 TRBD2 TGCGCCAGCAGCCAAGGTAGCGGGGATGACAATGAGCAGTTCTTC CASSQGSGDDNEQFF
TRBJ2-1 many TRBV12-3/TRBV12-4 - TGTGCCAGTCAGTTTAGGGGTATCGGTGAGCAGTTCTTC CASQFRGIGEQFF